This T cell receptor (beta chain) was sequenced for a study of type 1 regulatory T cells. Study in general: T-allo10 is an in vitro-generated, Tr1-enriched CD4 T cell product specific for alloantigen. Overall study findings and caveats: Compared with non-Tr1 cells, Tr1 cells showed a narrower TCR repertoire.

As concerns this clonotype: What it binds is not known.

The CDR3 runs 18 residues. Trimming cost V 5 bases and J 7 bases; bases outside gene matches: 20. CDR1 SGHTA and CDR2 FQGTGA come from the germline V gene. In TCRdb, the reads were re-called with MiXCR into one record per CDR3 protein. The table has about 65,000 distinct CDR3 sequences, about 50% seen once. Source material: cultured non-Tr1 T cells, either the whole culture or a sorted T cell fraction (not recorded which). The chain is built from TRBV7-3 and TRBJ2-1; 7 nucleotides match TRBD2. The TCR originated in a human donor in good health. CDR3 amino acids: CASSLRTSAGLDRNEQFF. The CDR3 DNA follows: TGTGCCAGCAGCCTCAGAACCTCAGCGGGACTTGATAGGAATGAGCAGTTCTTC.